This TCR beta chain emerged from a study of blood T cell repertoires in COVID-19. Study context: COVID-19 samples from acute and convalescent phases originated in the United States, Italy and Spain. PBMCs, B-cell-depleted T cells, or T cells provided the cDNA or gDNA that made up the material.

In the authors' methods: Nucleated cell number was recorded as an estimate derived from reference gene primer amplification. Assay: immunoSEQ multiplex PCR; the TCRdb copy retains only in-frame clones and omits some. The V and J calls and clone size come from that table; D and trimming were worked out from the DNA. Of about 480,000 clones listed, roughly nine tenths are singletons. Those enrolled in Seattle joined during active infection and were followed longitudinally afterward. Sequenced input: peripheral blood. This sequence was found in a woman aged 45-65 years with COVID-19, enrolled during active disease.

CDR3 sequence reads: CASSTRGIPLAGDPDTQYF. CDR3 bases: TGTGCCAGCAGTACTCGAGGGATTCCACTAGCGGGGGACCCAGATACGCAGTATTTT. The chain employs TRBV2 and TRBJ2-3; 11 bases agree with TRBD2. In germline, CDR1 is SNHLY, CDR2 FYNNEI. The CDR3 is 19 residues long. J was trimmed by 4 bases and V by 5 bases; bases with no gene match: 17.